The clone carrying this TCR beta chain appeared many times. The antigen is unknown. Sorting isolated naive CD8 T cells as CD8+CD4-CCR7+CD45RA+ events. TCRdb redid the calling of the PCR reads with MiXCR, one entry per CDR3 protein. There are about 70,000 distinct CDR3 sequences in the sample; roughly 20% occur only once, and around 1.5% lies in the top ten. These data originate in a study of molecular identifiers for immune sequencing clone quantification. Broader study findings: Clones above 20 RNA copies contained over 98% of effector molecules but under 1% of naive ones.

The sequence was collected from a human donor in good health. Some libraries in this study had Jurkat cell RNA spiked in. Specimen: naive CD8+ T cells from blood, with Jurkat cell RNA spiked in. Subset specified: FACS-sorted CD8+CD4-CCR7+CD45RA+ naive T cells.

For the CDR3, the DNA is TGTGCCACTACAATATCCGGGGAGCTGTTTTTT. The encoded protein is CATTISGELFF. The V call is TRBV12-3 or TRBV12-4, the J call TRBJ2-2; D is uncertain. There are 11 residues in the CDR3. Trimming pared 10 bases from V and 6 bases from J, leaving 9 bases between.